The count of the clone carrying this T cell receptor beta chain is one. The data are from a study of T cell changes during pregnancy in multiple sclerosis. Clones were read by immunoSEQ multiplex PCR, and TCRdb kept only the in-frame ones, dropping some. This sample has roughly 100,000 clones; about 90% occur once, and the top ten carry 1.6%. The J segment lost 5 bases and the V segment lost 4 bases, leaving 10 bases of the junction unmatched. CDR1 is SGHTA and CDR2 is FQGNSA in the germline V gene. CDR3 size: 15 residues. Here the sequenced sample was peripheral blood, taken before pregnancy. This chain links TRBV7-2 with TRBJ2-7; 8 nucleotides agree with TRBD1. This TCR derives from a female donor with multiple sclerosis, enrolled in a pregnancy study. CDR3 loop: CASSSYEDRDHEQYF. The CDR3 DNA reads TGTGCCAGCAGCTCCTACGAGGACAGGGATCACGAGCAGTACTTC.